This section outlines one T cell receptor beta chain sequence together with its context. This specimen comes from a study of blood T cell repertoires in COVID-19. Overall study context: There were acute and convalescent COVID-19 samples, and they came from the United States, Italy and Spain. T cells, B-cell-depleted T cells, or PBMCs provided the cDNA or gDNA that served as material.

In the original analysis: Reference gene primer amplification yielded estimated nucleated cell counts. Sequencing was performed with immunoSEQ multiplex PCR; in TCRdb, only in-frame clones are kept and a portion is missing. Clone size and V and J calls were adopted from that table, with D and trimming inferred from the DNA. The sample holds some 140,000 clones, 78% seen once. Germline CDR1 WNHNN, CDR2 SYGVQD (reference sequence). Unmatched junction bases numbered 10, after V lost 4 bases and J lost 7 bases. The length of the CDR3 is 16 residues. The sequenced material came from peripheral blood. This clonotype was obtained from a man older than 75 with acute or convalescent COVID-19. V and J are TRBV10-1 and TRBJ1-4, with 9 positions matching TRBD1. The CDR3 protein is CASSAGQGLRGEKLFF. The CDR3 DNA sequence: TGCGCCAGCAGTGCCGGACAGGGGCTACGCGGTGAAAAACTGTTTTTT.